The 24 T cell receptor beta chains listed next were all sequenced from one sample in a study of T-cell reconstitution after alpha-beta-depleted transplantation in children. Library preparation (for TCRbeta) was performed with unique molecular identifiers. One entry per CDR3 protein results from TCRdb running MiXCR on the PCR reads. The table records approximately 300,000 distinct CDR3 sequences, 10% of them present only once. This specimen was PBMCs, taken before TCRalphabeta/CD19-depleted stem cell transplant. The receptors were sampled from a boy younger than two with acute myeloid leukemia, due to receive a stem cell transplant.

J is TRBJ2-5 and V is TRBV3-1; TRBD1 aligns across 9 bases. The CDR3 sequence is 17 residues long. Germline loops: CDR1 LGHDT, CDR2 YNNKEL (reference sequence). V shed 0 bases and J 5 bases; nucleotides not matched to a gene: 10. In DNA, the CDR3 is TGTGCCAGCAGCCAAGATAGAGGGGACAGGGACGCCGAGACCCAGTACTTC. Translating it yields CASSQDRGDRDAETQYF.

There are a few counts of this clonotype. J is TRBJ1-1 and V is TRBV7-2, with D possibly TRBD1 on 5 matching bases. Trimming cost V 7 bases and J 1 base, with 13 bases left between them. This CDR3 region has 14 residues. In germline, CDR1 is SGHTA, CDR2 FQGNSA. Here the CDR3 DNA reads TGTGCCAGCAACCCCGCGGGGCCGAACACTGAAGCTTTCTTT. It encodes CASNPAGPNTEAFF.

This clonotype occurred a few times. The J gene is TRBJ2-2, the V gene TRBV20-1, with 9 bases lining up with TRBD2. Looked up from germline, CDR1 is DFQATT and CDR2 is SNEGSKA (reference sequence). V gave up 5 bases and J gave up 7 bases; unmatched junction bases: 8. The CDR3 is 14 residues long. The CDR3 nucleotides read TGCAGTGCTTTAGAGCGGGGGGTCAGCGGGGAGCTGTTTTTT. It translates to CSALERGVSGELFF.

Many counts were recorded for this clonotype. This sequence joins TRBV29-1 and TRBJ2-5; 12 nucleotides align to TRBD2. The CDR3 totals 13 residues. The germline V gene encodes CDR1 SQVTM and CDR2 ANQGSEA. CDR3 in amino acids: CTCLAGGQETQYF. The CDR3 nucleotides are TGCACCTGTCTAGCGGGGGGGCAAGAGACCCAGTACTTC.

In its sample, this clonotype was seen many times. The rearrangement links TRBV5-1 to TRBJ2-3; D remains unclear. Trimming cost V 3 bases and J 0 bases, with 8 bases left between them. The V gene's germline CDR1 is SGHRS and CDR2 YFSETQ. The CDR3 is 14 amino acids. The CDR3 protein is CASSSQPSTDTQYF. As DNA, the CDR3 is TGCGCCAGCAGCTCACAACCTAGCACAGATACGCAGTATTTT. Full variable domain (rest looked up from reference TRBV5-1 and TRBJ2-3): KAGVTQTPRYLIKTRGQQVTLSCSPISGHRSVSWYQQTPGQGLQFLFEYFSETQRNKGNFPGRFSGRQFSNSRSEMNVSTLELGDSALYLCASSSQPSTDTQYFGPGTRLTVL.

Many counts were recorded for this clonotype. This chain connects TRBV5-1 to TRBJ2-6; D gene unclear. The CDR3 is 13 amino acids. Germline assignment: CDR1 SGHRS and CDR2 YFSETQ. Trimming stripped 4 bases from V and 2 bases from J, with 4 bases between. CDR3 sequence reads: CASSPAGANVLTF. The CDR3, as DNA: TGCGCCAGCAGCCCGGCTGGGGCCAACGTCCTGACTTTC.

The table lists this clonotype with many counts. Written as DNA, the CDR3 is TGCAGTGCTAGAGCAGGGCAGGATCAGCCCCAGCATTTT. This sequence encodes CSARAGQDQPQHF. The chain recombines TRBV20-1 with TRBJ1-5; maybe TRBD1 (5 bases). The CDR3 is 13 residues long. Germline V lookup: CDR1 DFQATT, CDR2 SNEGSKA (reference sequence). Trimming stripped 1 base from V and 5 bases from J, with 9 bases between.

This clonotype was seen many times. This rearrangement joins TRBV6-1 to TRBJ2-7; TRBD2 matches 12 bases. The V gene end was trimmed by 6 bases and the J gene end by 4 bases; junction bases not matched to a gene: 7. This CDR3 comprises 15 residues. The V gene's germline CDR1 is MNHNS and CDR2 SASEGT. CDR3 nucleotide sequence: TGTGCCAGCAGGGTACTAGCGGGAGGCCTTTACGAGCAGTACTTC. Its protein product is CASRVLAGGLYEQYF.

This clonotype was seen ten or more times. The CDR3 reads CSVGGTRGNTGELFF. CDR3 nucleotide sequence: TGCAGCGTTGGAGGGACTAGAGGAAACACCGGGGAGCTGTTTTTT. The chain combines TRBV29-1 with TRBJ2-2; TRBD2 matches 8 bases. The trim removed 4 bases at V and 2 bases at J, leaving 6 bases unmatched. The germline V gene encodes CDR1 SQVTM and CDR2 ANQGSEA. This CDR3 region has 15 residues.

The chain joins TRBV6-2 or TRBV6-3 to TRBJ2-1; 13 bases fit TRBD2. Germline values: CDR1 MNHEY, CDR2 SVGEGT. The CDR3 sequence is 19 residues long. V was clipped by 2 bases and J by 2 bases; unmatched bases: 9. The CDR3, as DNA: TGTGCCAGCAGTTACACCTCATACGGACTAGCGGGGGCCTACAATGAGCAGTTCTTC. It yields the protein CASSYTSYGLAGAYNEQFF.

This clonotype appeared many times. The chain has TRBV27 and TRBJ2-4, with 11 bases lining up with TRBD1. Looked up from germline, CDR1 is MNHEY and CDR2 is SMNVEV (reference sequence). CDR3 length: 14 amino acids. Trimming cost V 10 bases and J 3 bases; bases outside gene matches: 5. As DNA, the CDR3 is TGTGCCACCGGGACAGGGGGAAGCAAAAACATTCAGTACTTC. Protein: CATGTGGSKNIQYF.

This clonotype was found many times. The chain links TRBV2 to TRBJ1-2, with D unresolved. CDR1 is SNHLY, CDR2 FYNNEI, per germline. The V gene lost 10 bases and the J gene lost 4 bases, with 13 bases spanning the gap. The CDR3 has 12 amino acids. The CDR3 protein is CATKLGIYGYTF. The CDR3 DNA sequence: TGTGCCACCAAGTTAGGGATCTATGGCTACACCTTC.

Notes on this clonotype: A much more abundant neighbour one base away suggests this may be a read error. The chain uses TRBV29-1 and TRBJ2-3; D is uncertain. The CDR3 runs 12 residues. Germline CDR1 is SQVTM and CDR2 is ANQGSEA. Between the trimmed V and J ends, which lost 3 bases and 1 base, there was a span of 5 bases. The DNA for the CDR3 is TGCAGCGTTGATGTAGGCACAGATACGCAGTATTTT. Its translation: CSVDVGTDTQYF.

This clonotype showed up many times. This sequence joins TRBV28 and TRBJ2-3; the D gene is possibly TRBD2 (6 bases). V was shortened by 4 bases and J by 5 bases, with 25 bases between the two germline ends. Germline V gives CDR1 MDHEN, CDR2 SYDVKM. The CDR3 is made up of 18 amino acids. This chain's CDR3 is CASSYWREFIQKRDTQYF. As DNA, the CDR3 is TGTGCCAGCAGTTATTGGAGGGAGTTTATCCAGAAACGAGATACGCAGTATTTT.

This clonotype was detected ten times or more. The chain combines TRBV11-2 with TRBJ2-1; D call uncertain. The CDR3 runs to 13 residues. Trimming took 0 bases from V and 15 from J, leaving 15 bases between them. Germline V lookup: CDR1 SGHAT, CDR2 FQNNGV. The CDR3 DNA is TGTGCCAGCAGCTTAGACCCGGGCAGGATGGGGTTCTTC. As protein: CASSLDPGRMGFF. Based on the CDR3 plus reference TRBV11-2 and TRBJ2-1, the full variable domain is EAGVAQSPRYKIIEKRQSVAFWCNPISGHATLYWYQQILGQGPKLLIQFQNNGVVDDSQLPKDRFSAERLKGVDSTLKIQPAKLEDSAVYLCASSLDPGRMGFFGPGTRLTVL.

Ten or more counts support this clonotype. The V gene is TRBV4-1, the J gene TRBJ1-1; the D gene is possibly TRBD1 (5 bases). The germline gives CDR1 MGHRA, CDR2 YSYEKL. Trimming removed 1 base from V and 0 bases from J, with 9 bases in between. The CDR3 spans 15 residues. The CDR3 sequence is CASSQAGRVNTEAFF. The CDR3 nucleotides are TGCGCCAGCAGCCAAGCGGGCAGGGTGAACACTGAAGCTTTCTTT.

In DNA, the CDR3 is TGCGCCAGCAGCGCGGGACAGGGGGACAGCACAGATACGCAGTATTTT. Encoded protein: CASSAGQGDSTDTQYF. This chain joins TRBV5-1 and TRBJ2-3, with 11 nucleotides matching TRBD1. The germline V gene has CDR1 SGHRS and CDR2 YFSETQ. This CDR3 spans 16 amino acids. Trimming removed 4 bases from V and 0 bases from J; junction bases left unmatched: 4.

This clonotype turned up a few times. The rearrangement uses TRBV6-5 and TRBJ1-5, with D unresolved. The CDR3 is made up of 15 amino acids. Looked up from germline, CDR1 is MNHEY and CDR2 is SVGAGI. The ends were cut back, 0 bases at V and 2 bases at J, with 8 bases in the middle. CDR3 sequence: CASSYSGSGNQPQHF. DNA of the CDR3: TGTGCCAGCAGTTACTCCGGGTCTGGCAATCAGCCCCAGCATTTT.

This clonotype was counted at least ten times. The CDR3 region is CSVGNTGELFF. The CDR3 coding sequence is TGCAGCGTTGGGAACACCGGGGAGCTGTTTTTT. V gene TRBV29-1 combines with J gene TRBJ2-2; D unresolved. CDR1 is SQVTM and CDR2 is ANQGSEA in the germline V gene. This CDR3 comprises 11 residues. Deletions cut 4 bases from V and 1 base from J, with 1 base between.

This clonotype was counted ten times or more. This CDR3 reads CASSSRTGPGANVLTF. The CDR3 DNA sequence: TGTGCCAGCAGCTCCCGAACAGGACCTGGGGCCAACGTCCTGACTTTC. The chain joins TRBV13 to TRBJ2-6; TRBD1 is a possible D gene (5 bases). V lost 4 bases, J lost 2 bases, and 12 bases lay in between. CDR1 and CDR2 (germline): PRHDT, FYEKMQ (reference sequence). This CDR3 contains 16 residues. Based on the CDR3 plus reference TRBV13 and TRBJ2-6, the full variable domain is AAGVIQSPRHLIKEKRETATLKCYPIPRHDTVYWYQQGPGQDPQFLISFYEKMQSDKGSIPDRFSAQQFSDYHSELNMSSLELGDSALYFCASSSRTGPGANVLTFGAGSRLTVL.

This clonotype was counted at least ten times. This rearrangement joins TRBV21-1 to TRBJ2-1; TRBD2, the D gene given by the table, was not confirmed from the DNA. TRBV21-1 is recorded as a pseudogene. The CDR3 has 15 residues. CDR3 in amino acids: CASSNRGKAVNEQFF. The CDR3 nucleotides read TGTGCCAGCAGCAATCGGGGGAAGGCCGTCAATGAGCAGTTCTTC.

V usage is TRBV29-1 and J usage is TRBJ2-7; D gene uncertain. Trimming cost V 0 bases and J 2 bases, with 5 bases left between them. The CDR3 covers 12 residues. Germline V gene sequence: CDR1 SQVTM, CDR2 ANQGSEA. The CDR3 region has the DNA TGCAGCGTTGAAGACCTAGCCTACGAGCAGTACTTC. Its translation is CSVEDLAYEQYF.

The chain links TRBV12-3 or TRBV12-4 to TRBJ2-1; no definite D call. CDR3 length: 16 amino acids. The V end was cut by 4 bases, the J end by 2 bases, with 15 bases between. The CDR3 DNA reads TGTGCCAGCAGTTCAGGCGGTTTTCTGGCCTACAATGAGCAGTTCTTC. It encodes CASSSGGFLAYNEQFF.

V and J are TRBV7-2 and TRBJ2-3; D unclear. The germline CDR1 and CDR2 sequences are SGHTA and FQGNSA. CDR3 length equals 13 residues. Between the trimmed V and J ends, which lost 0 bases and 2 bases, there was a span of 3 bases. The CDR3 reads CASSLANTDTQYF. The CDR3 DNA is TGTGCCAGCAGCTTAGCCAACACAGATACGCAGTATTTT.